The entry that follows covers one T cell receptor (beta chain) sequence. Its specificity is unknown. The CDR3 length is 15 residues. Trimming pared 2 bases from V and 5 bases from J, leaving 16 bases between. The germline V gene has CDR1 MGHRA and CDR2 YSYEKL. Researchers ran the PCR with 60 Vbeta and 13 Jbeta primers. The method was immunoSEQ multiplex PCR; TCRdb's version includes in-frame clones alone and lacks a portion of them. The repertoire holds about 110,000 clones, with roughly 80% as singletons. The record originates from a study of cytomegalovirus exposure and HLA in healthy donors. General study points: There was a cluster of highly shared sequence variants that was likely a sequencing artifact. Association of a missense DCLRE1C variant with TCR beta V- and J-gene trimming was reported in a later analysis. A later analysis reportedly found that, within productive TCRs, an Asian-associated ancestry cluster had fewer N-insertions than the mean observed across the roughly 630 donors.

The receptor's source is a woman in her 50s in good health and CMV-seropositive. This chain uses TRBV4-1 with TRBJ2-7; maybe TRBD2 (6 bases). The sample comprised PBMCs. The CDR3 nucleotides read TGCGCCAGCAGCCAATCTGGTGGAGGGGTCGACGAGCAGTACTTC. This codes for CASSQSGGGVDEQYF.